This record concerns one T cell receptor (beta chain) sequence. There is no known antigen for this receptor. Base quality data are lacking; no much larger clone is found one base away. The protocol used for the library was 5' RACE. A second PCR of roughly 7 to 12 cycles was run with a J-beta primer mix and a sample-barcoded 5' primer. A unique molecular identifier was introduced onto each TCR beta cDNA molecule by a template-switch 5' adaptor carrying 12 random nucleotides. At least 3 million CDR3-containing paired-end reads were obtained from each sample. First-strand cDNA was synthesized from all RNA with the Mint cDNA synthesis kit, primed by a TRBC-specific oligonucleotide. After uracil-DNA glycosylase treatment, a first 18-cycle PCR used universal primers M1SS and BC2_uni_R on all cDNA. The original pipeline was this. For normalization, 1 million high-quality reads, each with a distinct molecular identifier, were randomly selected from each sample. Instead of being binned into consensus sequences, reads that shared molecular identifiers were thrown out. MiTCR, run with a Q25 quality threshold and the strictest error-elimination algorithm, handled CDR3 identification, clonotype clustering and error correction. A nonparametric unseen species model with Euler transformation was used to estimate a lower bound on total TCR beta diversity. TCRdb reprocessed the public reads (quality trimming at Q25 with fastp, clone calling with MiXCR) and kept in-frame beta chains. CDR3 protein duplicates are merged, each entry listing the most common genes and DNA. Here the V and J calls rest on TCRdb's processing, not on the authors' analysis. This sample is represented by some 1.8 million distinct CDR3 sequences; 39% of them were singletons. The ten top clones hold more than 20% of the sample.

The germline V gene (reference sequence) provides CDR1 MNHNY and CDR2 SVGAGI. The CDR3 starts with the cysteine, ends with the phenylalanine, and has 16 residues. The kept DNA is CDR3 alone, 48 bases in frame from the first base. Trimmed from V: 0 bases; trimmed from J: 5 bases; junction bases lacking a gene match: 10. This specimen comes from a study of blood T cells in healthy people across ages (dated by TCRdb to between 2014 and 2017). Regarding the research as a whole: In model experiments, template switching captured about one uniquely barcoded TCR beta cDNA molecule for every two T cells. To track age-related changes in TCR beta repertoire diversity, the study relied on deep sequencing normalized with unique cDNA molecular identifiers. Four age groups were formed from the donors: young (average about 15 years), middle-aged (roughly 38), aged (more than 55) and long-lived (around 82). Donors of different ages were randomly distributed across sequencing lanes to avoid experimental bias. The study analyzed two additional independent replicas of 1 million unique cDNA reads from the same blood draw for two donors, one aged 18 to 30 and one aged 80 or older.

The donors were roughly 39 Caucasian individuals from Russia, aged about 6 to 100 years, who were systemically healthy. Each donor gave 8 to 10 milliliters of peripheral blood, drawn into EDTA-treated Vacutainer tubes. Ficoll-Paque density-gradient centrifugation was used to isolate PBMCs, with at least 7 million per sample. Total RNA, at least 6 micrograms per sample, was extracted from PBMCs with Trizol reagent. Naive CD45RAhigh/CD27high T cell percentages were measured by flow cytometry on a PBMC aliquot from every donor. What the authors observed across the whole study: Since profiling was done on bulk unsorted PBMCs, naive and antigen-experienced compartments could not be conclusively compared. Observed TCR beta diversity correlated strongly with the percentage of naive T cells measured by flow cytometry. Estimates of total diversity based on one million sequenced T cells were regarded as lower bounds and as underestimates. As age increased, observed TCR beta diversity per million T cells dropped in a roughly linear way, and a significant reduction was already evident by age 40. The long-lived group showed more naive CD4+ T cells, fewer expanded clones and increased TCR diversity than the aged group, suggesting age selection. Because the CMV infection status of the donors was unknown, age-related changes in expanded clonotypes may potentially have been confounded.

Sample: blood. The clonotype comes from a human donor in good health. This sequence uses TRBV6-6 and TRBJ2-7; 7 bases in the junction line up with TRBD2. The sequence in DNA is TGTGCCAGCAGTTACTCGAGTACCGGGGGGATCGACGAGCAGTACTTC. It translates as CASSYSSTGGIDEQYF.